This T cell receptor (beta chain) was identified in a study of cytomegalovirus exposure and HLA in healthy donors. A remark on this clone: The target antigen is unknown.

General study points: Rarity marked most TCR sequences, yet some public TCRs occurred in many donors. The study labeled more than 150 TCR beta chains cytomegalovirus-associated.

The PCR made use of 60 Vbeta and 13 Jbeta primers. This table comes from immunoSEQ multiplex PCR, and its TCRdb copy is limited to in-frame clones, with some not included. The table records around 93,000 clones, 70% to 85% of them present only once. The sample was PBMCs. This sequence originates from a man between 50 and 59 years old in good health and CMV-seronegative.

Written as DNA, the CDR3 is TGTGCCAGCAGTTCACCGTCCCGGGGGGCCCAGTACTTC. This encodes CASSSPSRGAQYF. V and J are TRBV6-5 and TRBJ2-5; 7 positions match TRBD2. Trimming at V came to 4 bases and at J to 9 bases, leaving 8 bases not matched to a gene. The CDR3 extends over 13 amino acids. Germline V gives CDR1 MNHEY, CDR2 SVGAGI.